The 29 T cell receptor beta chains given below trace back to one sample, sequenced in a study of glioma-infiltrating T cells. TCR alpha and beta CDR3 regions were amplified from RNA using iRepertoire nested multiplex PCR. MiXCR was run by TCRdb on the multiplex PCR reads, yielding one entry per CDR3 protein. The sample lists fewer than 500,000 distinct CDR3 sequences, about 40% occurring once. Source material: glioma tissue, nonneoplastic brain tissue, or PBMCs (not recorded which). These TCRs come from a human donor with low-grade glioma or glioblastoma, undergoing nonglioma brain surgery, or in good health (not recorded which).

About this clonotype itself: At one boundary the junction diverges from the germline segment, which might be a read error. V and J are TRBV6-2 or TRBV6-3 and TRBJ1-5; D gene unclear. Germline V lookup: CDR1 MNHEY, CDR2 SVGEGT. CDR3 size: 15 residues. The CDR3 here is CASIWNLYSNQTQHF. CDR3 nucleotide sequence: TGTGCCAGCATCTGGAACCTCTATAGCAATCAGACCCAGCATTTT.

The V and J genes are TRBV6-1 and TRBJ1-2; unclear D gene. This CDR3 has 16 residues. Germline values: CDR1 MNHNS, CDR2 SASEGT. Trimming shortened V by 0 bases and J by 14 bases, and 25 bases separated the two germline ends. CDR3 region: CASSEAGFSTNYGATF. CDR3 DNA sequence: TGTGCCAGCAGTGAAGCCGGGTTCAGTACCAACTATGGCGCGACCTTC.

Points on this clonotype: This clone may be a read error of a much larger clone one base away. This chain links TRBV20-1 with TRBJ1-1; the D is unclear. The CDR3 is made up of 13 amino acids. Germline V gene data show CDR1 as DFQATT and CDR2 as SNEGSKA (reference sequence). V was pared by 4 bases and J by 0 bases, with 9 bases between. This chain's CDR3 is CSAKPQVNTEAFF. The CDR3 coding sequence is TGCAGTGCTAAGCCCCAGGTGAACACTGAAGCTTTCTTT.

The chain has TRBV7-3 and TRBJ2-5, with D perhaps TRBD1 (6 bases). The CDR3 contains 14 residues. Germline CDR1 reads SGHTA; CDR2 reads FQGTGA. The V and J ends lost 5 bases and 1 base respectively, with 11 bases between them. The CDR3 sequence is CASSHRGGQETQYF. Written as DNA, the CDR3 is TGTGCCAGCAGCCATCGAGGGGGCCAAGAGACCCAGTACTTC.

V is TRBV5-1 and J is TRBJ2-4; possible D gene TRBD1, 5 bases. CDR1 and CDR2 (germline): SGHRS, YFSETQ. V shed 0 bases and J shed 9 bases, with 19 bases lying between them. The CDR3 covers 16 residues. The CDR3 here is CASSLADRVRQGIQYF. The CDR3 DNA reads TGCGCCAGCAGCTTGGCTGACAGAGTACGGCAGGGCATTCAGTACTTC.

The sample holds a few counts of this clonotype. V gene TRBV7-9 combines with J gene TRBJ2-7; 10 bases are a match to TRBD2. The germline V gene has CDR1 SEHNR and CDR2 FQNEAQ (reference sequence). CDR3 length: 15 residues. The J segment lost 5 bases and the V segment lost 2 bases, leaving 6 bases of the junction unmatched. The CDR3 spells CASSLSSGRDNEQYF. The DNA of the CDR3 is TGTGCCAGCAGCTTATCTAGCGGGAGAGACAACGAGCAGTACTTC.

In the case of this clonotype: Because the CDR3 is missing its conserved closing phenylalanine or tryptophan, this is likely a read error. The chain is built from TRBV20-1 and TRBJ2-1, with D perhaps TRBD2 (5 bases). This CDR3 contains 16 residues. Deletions cut 2 bases from V and 8 bases from J, with 22 bases between. Germline-derived CDR1 and CDR2 are DFQATT and SNEGSKA (reference sequence). CDR3 residues: CSARSWAGKRNDEQFL. DNA of the CDR3: TGCAGTGCTAGATCGTGGGCGGGCAAGAGGAACGATGAGCAGTTCCTC.

Note on this clonotype: This may arise from a read error, as a much more abundant clone is one base away. V and J are TRBV6-5 and TRBJ2-7, with D perhaps being TRBD1 or TRBD2 (5 bases each). CDR3 size: 14 residues. CDR1 is MNHEY, CDR2 SVGAGI, per germline. CDR3 sequence (DNA): TGTGCCAGCACTCCAACAGGAGGCTCCTACGAGGAGTACTTC. It yields the protein CASTPTGGSYEEYF.

This clonotype is a singleton in its sample. A much more abundant neighbour one base away suggests this may be a read error. The rearrangement links TRBV15 to TRBJ2-7; possibly TRBD2 for D (5 bases). The CDR3 contains 13 residues. Germline assignment: CDR1 LNHNV and CDR2 YYDKDF (reference sequence). The V and J ends lost 0 bases and 4 bases respectively, with 7 bases between them. The CDR3: CATSRELAYEQYF. CDR3 nucleotide sequence: TGTGCCACCAGCAGAGAGCTAGCTTACGAGCAGTACTTC.

With regard to this clonotype: A single base separates this from a much larger clone, so it may be a read error. The chain recombines TRBV6-1 with TRBJ2-1, with D possibly TRBD2 on 6 matching bases. The ends were cut back, 5 bases at V and 10 bases at J, with 18 bases in the middle. This CDR3 contains 14 residues. Germline V lookup: CDR1 MNHNS, CDR2 SASEGT. The CDR3 reads CASSPMTSFNEQFF. CDR3 nucleotides: TGTGCCAGCAGTCCGATGACTAGTTTCAACGAGCAGTTCTTC.

Concerning this clonotype itself: The junction shows a germline mismatch at one end, possibly a read error. The rearrangement uses TRBV6-1 and TRBJ1-1; D is possibly TRBD1 (5 bases). The CDR3 covers 15 residues. Looked up from germline, CDR1 is MNHNS and CDR2 is SASEGT. CDR3 amino acids: CASSRGWGMNTEAFF. CDR3 nucleotides: TGTGCCAGCTCCCGGGGGTGGGGTATGAACACTGAAGCCTTCTTT.

This clonotype was recorded a few times. V usage is TRBV4-3 and J usage is TRBJ2-3; TRBD2 agrees at 12 bases. Unmatched junction bases numbered 8, after V lost 3 bases and J lost 1 base. This CDR3 has 18 amino acids. Germline V gene data show CDR1 as LGHNA and CDR2 as YSLEER. CDR3: CASSQAMSSGRGTDTQYF. The CDR3 nucleotides read TGCGCCAGCAGCCAGGCCATGTCTAGCGGGAGGGGCACAGATACGCAGTATTTT.

This clonotype was recorded only once. With a much larger clone just one base away, this may be a read error. This CDR3 reads CSARGYTALYSNEPQHF. CDR3 nucleotide sequence: TGCAGTGCTAGAGGCTACACAGCTCTTTATAGCAATGAGCCCCAGCATTTT. The chain uses TRBV20-1 and TRBJ1-5; D gene uncertain. Germline CDR1 reads DFQATT; CDR2 reads SNEGSKA (reference sequence). The CDR3 length is 17 residues.

The CDR3 nucleotides are TGTGCCAGCAGTTTAGGACCCGCCGTGGGCGGGAGTTCTGCAGATACGCAGTATTTT. This gives the protein CASSLGPAVGGSSADTQYF. The chain is built from TRBV27 and TRBJ2-3, with 7 positions matching TRBD2. This CDR3 has 19 amino acids. Germline V gene sequence: CDR1 MNHEY, CDR2 SMNVEV (reference sequence). J lost 4 bases, V lost 2 bases, and 18 bases had no gene match.

At least ten counts were recorded for this clonotype. The genes are TRBV6-2 or TRBV6-3 and TRBJ2-7, with D hard to call. The V gene lost 5 bases and the J gene lost 4 bases, with 15 bases spanning the gap. The length of the CDR3 is 14 residues. From germline, CDR1 is MNHEY and CDR2 SVGEGT. CDR3 amino acids: CASSVTLRSYEQYF. CDR3 in DNA: TGTGCCAGCAGTGTCACCCTCCGGTCGTACGAGCAGTACTTC.

There are many counts of this clonotype. This sequence joins TRBV28 and TRBJ2-1; tentative D call: TRBD2 (6 bases). Germline V gene data show CDR1 as MDHEN and CDR2 as SYDVKM. V was pared by 6 bases and J by 2 bases, with 14 bases between. The CDR3 is made up of 15 amino acids. Here the CDR3 DNA reads TGTGCCAGCAGCCTTGCGGTAGCGGCCTACAATGAGCAGTTCTTC. Encoded protein: CASSLAVAAYNEQFF.

Remarks on this clonotype: This may come from a read error, since a much larger clone is one base off. The rearrangement links TRBV28 to TRBJ1-1, with a weak D call TRBD1 (6 bases). The CDR3 runs to 15 residues. CDR1 is MDHEN, CDR2 SYDVKM, per germline. Here the CDR3 reads CGSSPQGRLSTEAFF. The CDR3 bases are TGTGGCAGCAGCCCACAGGGCCGGCTGAGCACTGAAGCTTTCTTT.

As for this clonotype: This may be a read error: a much more frequent sequence differs by one nucleotide. V gene TRBV15 combines with J gene TRBJ1-5; D not certain. The germline gives CDR1 LNHNV, CDR2 YYDKDF (reference sequence). V lost 5 bases to trimming and J lost 5 bases, with 10 bases between them. The CDR3 consists of 13 residues. CDR3 bases: TGTGCCACCAGCCCCGTCGCGGATCAGCCCCAGCATTTT. Amino acids: CATSPVADQPQHF.

The V gene is TRBV20-1, the J gene TRBJ1-5; D perhaps matches TRBD1 (5 bases). V lost 5 bases and J 1 base, leaving 12 bases between the germline ends. CDR3 length: 14 amino acids. Germline CDR1 DFQATT, CDR2 SNEGSKA (reference sequence). The CDR3 sequence is CSAQEGTSNQPQHF. The CDR3 DNA reads TGCAGTGCTCAGGAGGGGACCAGCAATCAGCCCCAGCATTTT.

This clonotype was found many times. The chain combines TRBV6-1 with TRBJ1-5, with D perhaps TRBD1 (5 bases). This CDR3 contains 14 residues. CDR1 is MNHNS and CDR2 is SASEGT in the germline V gene. Trimming shortened V by 3 bases and J by 5 bases, and 11 bases separated the two germline ends. The CDR3 bases are TGTGCCAGCAGTGACTACAGGAGGGATCAGCCCCAGCATTTT. This translates into CASSDYRRDQPQHF.

This clonotype was seen ten or more times. The V call is TRBV10-3, the J call TRBJ2-3; D not resolved. CDR3 length: 15 residues. Deletions cut 2 bases from V and 1 base from J, with 10 bases between. Germline V gene sequence: CDR1 ENHRY, CDR2 SYGVKD. The CDR3 DNA sequence: TGTGCCATCAGTGAGCGAGCCACCGGCACAGATACGCAGTATTTT. It is translated as CAISERATGTDTQYF.

This clonotype was recorded only once. The J gene is TRBJ2-7, the V gene TRBV28, with a weak D call TRBD2 (6 bases). V was clipped by 5 bases and J by 6 bases, with 17 bases between them. This CDR3 region has 14 residues. The germline V gene encodes CDR1 MDHEN and CDR2 SYDVKM. This chain's CDR3 is CASSPSSLGGEQYF. As DNA, the CDR3 is TGTGCCAGCAGTCCCAGTTCTTTGGGGGGCGAGCAGTACTTC.

On this clonotype: A much larger clone differs by one base, so this may be a read error. This chain uses TRBV6-5 with TRBJ2-7; TRBD1 matches at 9 bases. The ends lost 7 bases at V and 3 bases at J; junction bases unmatched: 13. Germline values: CDR1 MNHEY, CDR2 SVGAGI. The CDR3 is 16 amino acids. This CDR3 reads CASTESPGQGHYEQYF. The CDR3, as DNA: TGTGCCAGCACTGAATCCCCGGGACAGGGTCACTACGAGCAGTACTTC.

The chain couples TRBV7-9 to TRBJ1-4; possible D gene TRBD1, 5 bases. The CDR3 has 15 amino acids. In germline, CDR1 is SEHNR, CDR2 FQNEAQ (reference sequence). Trimming stripped 5 bases from V and 3 bases from J, with 13 bases between. CDR3 residues: CASSRGDEANEKLFF. DNA for the CDR3: TGTGCCAGCAGCCGGGGGGACGAGGCTAATGAAAAACTGTTTTTT.

This chain links TRBV2 with TRBJ2-2; D is unresolved. Trimming stripped 0 bases from V and 7 bases from J, with 9 bases between. CDR1 and CDR2 from the germline V gene are SNHLY and FYNNEI. The CDR3 length is 14 residues. CDR3 sequence reads: CASSEAQVYGELFF. The CDR3 DNA reads TGTGCCAGCAGTGAAGCGCAAGTGTACGGGGAGCTGTTTTTT. Combining the CDR3 with reference TRBV2 and TRBJ2-2 gives the whole variable domain EPEVTQTPSHQVTQMGQEVILRCVPISNHLYFYWYRQILGQKVEFLVSFYNNEISEKSEIFDDQFSVERPDGSNFTLKIRSTKLEDSAMYFCASSEAQVYGELFFGEGSRLTVL.

The chain has TRBV20-1 and TRBJ2-5, with 9 bases aligning to TRBD2. V shed 6 bases and J 7 bases; nucleotides not matched to a gene: 12. Looked up from germline, CDR1 is DFQATT and CDR2 is SNEGSKA (reference sequence). This CDR3 is 14 amino acids long. CDR3 sequence (DNA): TGCAGTGCCCAACTAGCGGGTGGCCCGGGGACCCAGTACTTC. Protein: CSAQLAGGPGTQYF.

Many counts were recorded for this clonotype. The V gene is TRBV20-1, the J gene TRBJ1-1; no clear D gene. V was cut by 5 bases and J by 0 bases, with 10 bases left in between. Germline CDR1 DFQATT, CDR2 SNEGSKA (reference sequence). The CDR3 totals 13 residues. Here the CDR3 reads CSAGGGLNTEAFF. CDR3 nucleotide sequence: TGCAGTGCTGGAGGCGGATTGAACACTGAAGCTTTCTTT.

V gene TRBV7-3 combines with J gene TRBJ2-1, with a weak D call TRBD2 (7 bases). The CDR3 extends over 17 amino acids. The germline V and J ends were trimmed by 5 bases and 3 bases, with 20 bases remaining between them. Germline CDR1 and CDR2: SGHTA and FQGTGA. The CDR3 nucleotides read TGTGCCAGCAGCCGGAGCGGCGGGGGCAATAACTACAATGAGCAGTTCTTC. Its translation: CASSRSGGGNNYNEQFF.

J is TRBJ2-1 and V is TRBV27, with D perhaps TRBD1 or TRBD2 (7 bases each). Per germline, CDR1 MNHEY and CDR2 SMNVEV (reference sequence). Trimming took off 8 bases at V and 5 bases at J, with 22 bases between the two ends. The CDR3 runs to 16 residues. The CDR3 reads CASGKGAGVQNNEQFF. In DNA, the CDR3 is TGTGCCAGCGGAAAGGGGGCGGGGGTCCAAAACAATGAGCAGTTCTTC.